Shown below are 21 T cell receptor beta chains from a single sample sequenced in a study of prognosis after radiotherapy for stage I lung cancer. Two-round multiplex PCR, the amplification method, yielded TCR beta CDR3 from genomic DNA. Round-one PCR had primers specific to each TRBV and TRBJ gene. TCRdb reanalysed the multiplex PCR reads using MiXCR and keeps one entry per CDR3 protein. The table records about 16,000 distinct CDR3 sequences, less than 35% of them present only once. The input for sequencing was PBMCs, taken before or after stereotactic body radiation therapy (not recorded which). The receptors derive from a donor aged 50 or older with non-small cell lung cancer.

This clonotype was observed many times. The chain employs TRBV5-1 and TRBJ1-1, with TRBD1 matching 9 bases. The length of the CDR3 is 13 residues. Germline CDR1 is SGHRS and CDR2 is YFSETQ. Germline trimming cut 6 bases from V and 8 bases from J; bases unmatched to any gene: 8. The CDR3 DNA is TGCGCCAGCACGCAACAGGGGGCAAAAGAAGCTTTCTTT. This encodes CASTQQGAKEAFF. The entire variable domain, with the rest obtained from reference TRBV5-1 and TRBJ1-1, is as follows: KAGVTQTPRYLIKTRGQQVTLSCSPISGHRSVSWYQQTPGQGLQFLFEYFSETQRNKGNFPGRFSGRQFSNSRSEMNVSTLELGDSALYLCASTQQGAKEAFFGQGTRLTVV.

Comments on this clonotype: The germline gene is not matched at one end of the junction; a read error may be the cause. The chain couples TRBV19 to TRBJ2-6, with D perhaps TRBD2 (6 bases). The germline CDR1 and CDR2 sequences are LNHDA and SQIVND (reference sequence). The CDR3 sequence is 16 residues long. The CDR3 reads CASSKVGDSGANVLTF. CDR3 bases: TGTGCCAGTAGTAAGGTCGGGGACTCTGGGGCCAACGTTCTGACTTTC.

This clonotype was seen repeatedly, ten times or more. CDR3 protein: CASSSPRGSATEAFF. The CDR3 DNA follows: TGTGCCAGCAGCTCCCCCAGGGGGTCGGCCACTGAAGCTTTCTTT. V gene TRBV7-8 combines with J gene TRBJ1-1; TRBD1 matches at 7 bases. With V trimmed by 4 bases and J by 4 bases, 9 bases remained unmatched. Germline CDR1 and CDR2: SGHVS and FQNEAQ. This CDR3 spans 15 amino acids.

This clonotype appeared many times. The rearrangement joins TRBV4-2 to TRBJ1-5; weak D call: TRBD1 (5 bases). CDR3 length equals 18 residues. Germline-derived CDR1 and CDR2 are LGHNA and YNFKEQ. V gave up 0 bases and J gave up 7 bases, with 22 bases separating them. CDR3 in amino acids: CASSQDTSASGVFQPQHF. The CDR3 DNA follows: TGTGCCAGCAGCCAAGATACATCCGCGTCGGGGGTATTCCAGCCCCAGCATTTT.

This clonotype was seen many times. One end of the junction is discordant with germline, which a read error may explain. This chain links TRBV20-1 with TRBJ1-2; D is perhaps TRBD1 (5 bases). Germline-derived CDR1 and CDR2 are DFQATT and SNEGSKA (reference sequence). The CDR3 runs to 14 residues. CDR3 nucleotides: TGCAGTGCTAGAGACCCGAGGGGCGACTATAGCTACACCTTC. Translated, it gives CSARDPRGDYSYTF.

This clonotype came up many times. The rearrangement joins TRBV5-6 to TRBJ1-1, with a tentative D call TRBD1 (5 bases). The V gene lost 0 bases and the J gene lost 0 bases, with 18 bases spanning the gap. The CDR3 length is 18 residues. In germline, CDR1 is SGHDT, CDR2 YYEEEE. The chain's CDR3 is CASSLAFYFGAMNTEAFF. The CDR3 DNA follows: TGTGCCAGCAGCTTGGCGTTTTATTTCGGGGCGATGAACACTGAAGCTTTCTTT.

Points on this clonotype: Sequence at one end of the junction differs from germline and may be a read error. The chain combines TRBV20-1 with TRBJ2-7; TRBD1 aligns across 10 bases. This CDR3 region has 16 residues. The V gene's germline CDR1 is DFQATT and CDR2 SNEGSKA (reference sequence). CDR3 residues: CSDPRTGTGVPYEEYF. The CDR3 nucleotides read TGCAGTGATCCTCGAACCGGGACAGGGGTCCCCTACGAGGAGTACTTC.

The table lists this clonotype with many counts. This sequence joins TRBV4-1 and TRBJ2-6; maybe TRBD2 (6 bases). The CDR3 is 18 amino acids. V was trimmed by 6 bases and J by 0 bases, leaving 18 bases between them. Germline CDR1 reads MGHRA; CDR2 reads YSYEKL. The CDR3 reads CASSFLASASSGANVLTF. Here the CDR3 DNA reads TGCGCCAGCAGTTTTTTAGCTAGCGCGAGCTCTGGGGCCAACGTCCTGACTTTC.

On this clonotype itself: This sequence is one base from a far larger clone and is likely a read error. CDR3 nucleotides: TGTGCCAGCAGCGAACCCCACAGTGATCAGTTCTTC. It encodes CASSEPHSDQFF. The chain uses TRBV3-1 and TRBJ2-5; no clear D. The tail of the sequence fits TRBJ2-1 better, so the J call may be wrong. Germline V gives CDR1 LGHDT, CDR2 YNNKEL (reference sequence). The CDR3 totals 12 residues.

This clonotype was counted at least ten times. The chain links TRBV3-1 to TRBJ2-5; 7 positions match TRBD1. The CDR3 is 14 residues long. The junction had 3 bases not matched to a gene; V was cut back by 3 bases and J by 2 bases. CDR1 is LGHDT and CDR2 is YNNKEL in the germline V gene (reference sequence). CDR3 protein: CASSQPGQQETQYF. The CDR3 DNA follows: TGTGCCAGCAGCCAGCCGGGACAGCAAGAGACCCAGTACTTC.

Points on this clonotype: It is likely a read error: a sequence one base away is far more abundant. This sequence joins TRBV6-8 and TRBJ1-2; D gene ambiguous. The CDR3 length is 11 residues. CDR1 and CDR2 from the germline V gene are MNHGY and SAAAGT. V was cut by 10 bases and J by 13 bases, with 19 bases left in between. The CDR3 DNA sequence: TGTGCCACCAGAAACCCCGGCCCCGTCACCTTC. This encodes CATRNPGPVTF.

This clonotype is medium-sized (0.01 to 0.1%). The chain has TRBV7-8 and TRBJ2-3; D remains unclear. V shed 5 bases and J shed 1 base, with 10 bases lying between them. Germline CDR1 SGHVS, CDR2 FQNEAQ. This CDR3 has 14 residues. The CDR3 nucleotides are TGTGCCAGCAGCCCATCTAGTGGCACAGATACGCAGTATTTT. It translates to CASSPSSGTDTQYF.

This clonotype appeared once. The V and J genes are TRBV6-1 and TRBJ1-6, with D possibly being TRBD1 (6 bases). This CDR3 has 15 residues. In germline, CDR1 is MNHNS, CDR2 SASEGT. Trimming took off 5 bases at V and 10 bases at J, with 18 bases between the two ends. The CDR3, as DNA: TGTGCCAGCAGTCAAATACAGGGTGCTGGGTCACCCCTCCACTTT. Translating gives CASSQIQGAGSPLHF.

The rearrangement uses TRBV6-1 and TRBJ2-7; D gene unclear. Germline-derived CDR1 and CDR2 are MNHNS and SASEGT. The V and J ends lost 3 bases and 0 bases respectively, with 9 bases between them. This CDR3 has 14 residues. The CDR3 nucleotides read TGTGCCAGCAGTGAGTCTGCGAGCTCCTACGAGCAGTACTTC. Amino acids: CASSESASSYEQYF.

A word on this clonotype: A read error may account for a junction end that differs from germline. V and J are TRBV24-1 and TRBJ2-3; 10 positions agree with TRBD2. This CDR3 spans 15 amino acids. Germline V gene sequence: CDR1 KGHDR, CDR2 SFDVKD. The CDR3 reads CATIDPAGGADTQYF. The DNA for the CDR3 is TGTGCCACCATTGATCCAGCGGGAGGGGCAGATACCCAGTATTTT.

A remark on this clonotype: An end of the junction differs from the germline gene, which may be a read error. The V call is TRBV19, the J call TRBJ2-6, with a weak D call TRBD1 (6 bases). This CDR3 comprises 18 residues. Germline CDR1 LNHDA, CDR2 SQIVND (reference sequence). CDR3 sequence (DNA): TGTGCCAGTAGTATCCCGGGCGTATTCCAATCTGGGGGCAACGTCTTGACTTTC. It specifies CASSIPGVFQSGGNVLTF. Supplemented by reference TRBV19 and TRBJ2-6, the full variable domain reads DGGITQSPKYLFRKEGQNVTLSCEQNLNHDAMYWYRQDPGQGLRLIYYSQIVNDFQKGDIAEGYSVSREKKESFPLTVTSAQKNPTAFYLCASSIPGVFQSGGNVLTFGAGSRLTVL.

A word on this clonotype: This likely reflects a read error, since a far larger clone is one base away. The V call is TRBV7-9, the J call TRBJ2-7; TRBD2 matches at 7 bases. This CDR3 contains 12 residues. The germline CDR1 and CDR2 sequences are SEHNR and FQNEAQ (reference sequence). The V segment lost 6 bases and the J segment 6 bases; nucleotides outside the gene matches: 5. Written as DNA, the CDR3 is TGTGCCAGCAGTCGACTAGCAATCGAGCAGTACTTC. It encodes CASSRLAIEQYF.

In its sample, this clonotype ranks as medium-sized. The rearrangement uses TRBV6-1 and TRBJ2-3; 8 nucleotides match TRBD2. V lost 1 base to trimming and J lost 3 bases; unmatched junction nucleotides: 6. Per the germline V gene, CDR1 is MNHNS and CDR2 is SASEGT. This CDR3 has 16 residues. The CDR3 region is CASSEVPGTRTDTQYF. CDR3 DNA: TGTGCCAGCAGTGAAGTACCCGGGACTAGGACAGATACGCAGTATTTT.

Concerning this clonotype itself: A read error may account for a junction end that differs from germline. The chain is built from TRBV25-1 and TRBJ2-1, with TRBD2 as a possible D gene (5 bases). The CDR3 has 14 residues. CDR1 is MGHDK, CDR2 SYGVNS, per germline. CDR3: CVSSNVEGHNEQFF. The CDR3 DNA reads as TGTGTCAGCAGTAACGTAGAGGGCCACAATGAGCAGTTCTTC. The full variable domain, rest sourced from reference TRBV25-1 and TRBJ2-1, is EADIYQTPRYLVIGTGKKITLECSQTMGHDKMYWYQQDPGMELHLIHYSYGVNSTEKGDLSSESTVSRIRTEHFPLTLESARPSHTSQYLCVSSNVEGHNEQFFGPGTRLTVL.

This clonotype was picked up many times. The chain couples TRBV7-8 to TRBJ2-2, with 7 bases lining up with TRBD1. CDR1 SGHVS and CDR2 FQNEAQ come from the germline V gene. The ends lost 5 bases at V and 3 bases at J; junction bases unmatched: 6. The CDR3 covers 15 residues. CDR3 sequence (DNA): TGTGCCAGCAGCACAACAGGGGCCGACACCGGGGAGCTGTTTTTT. Its protein is CASSTTGADTGELFF.

This clonotype was seen many times. The chain carries TRBV30 and TRBJ2-6; D not certain. The CDR3 has 15 residues. Between the trimmed V and J ends, which lost 2 bases and 2 bases, there was a span of 10 bases. Germline V CDR1 and CDR2: GTSNPN, SVGIG (reference sequence). The CDR3 sequence is CAWSPPGAGANVLTF. CDR3 bases: TGTGCCTGGAGTCCCCCGGGTGCTGGGGCCAACGTCCTGACTTTC.